The sequence of this T cell receptor beta chain was determined in a study of blood T cell repertoires in COVID-19. TCRdb's table, derived via immunoSEQ multiplex PCR, lists solely in-frame clones and lacks some. The sample includes tens of thousands of clones, about nine tenths of them seen just once. Per germline, CDR1 SEHNR and CDR2 FQNEAQ (reference sequence). Trimming cost V 1 base and J 0 bases, with 10 bases left between them. The CDR3 is 16 amino acids. The sample consisted of peripheral blood. The sequence derives from a woman aged 40 to 49 with active COVID-19. V is TRBV7-9 and J is TRBJ1-3; no clear D gene. The CDR3 bases are TGTGCCAGCAGCTTAGTGTCAGGCACCTCTGGAAACACCATATATTTT. It translates to CASSLVSGTSGNTIYF.